The 27 T cell receptor beta chains below come from one sample, sequenced in a study of monozygotic twins with inflammatory bowel disease. TCRdb re-called the 5' RACE reads and shows each CDR3 protein once, DNA omitted. The sample has 150,000 or so distinct CDR3 sequences. The sample was blood. The receptors stem from a human donor with ulcerative colitis or Crohn's disease, or a healthy co-twin of an affected twin (not recorded which).

The chain recombines TRBV6-1 with TRBJ2-5. This CDR3 spans 13 amino acids. Per germline, CDR1 MNHNS and CDR2 SASEGT. The CDR3: CASSQLLEETQYF.

The CDR3 region is CASSLRANYGYTF. This chain uses TRBV7-8 with TRBJ1-2. The CDR3 loop spans 13 amino acids. The germline CDR1 and CDR2 sequences are SGHVS and FQNEAQ.

The chain is built from TRBV24-1 and TRBJ2-3; TCRdb reports TRBD1, a call that lacks DNA to check it against. The CDR3 sequence is 15 residues long. Germline assignment: CDR1 KGHDR and CDR2 SFDVKD. The CDR3 loop reads CATSDLQGSTDTQYF.

The chain carries TRBV25-1 and TRBJ2-5; TCRdb selects TRBD1, and the lack of DNA leaves this call unchecked. The V gene's germline CDR1 is MGHDK and CDR2 SYGVNS. The CDR3 totals 11 residues. CDR3: CASSEAGDQYF.

The chain employs TRBV27 and TRBJ1-5. Germline CDR1 MNHEY, CDR2 SMNVEV (reference sequence). CDR3 length: 16 residues. CDR3 protein: CASSLSSVGSNQPQHF.

The chain joins TRBV20-1 to TRBJ2-5; the TCRdb call, TRBD1, lacks DNA for checking. The germline gives CDR1 DFQATT, CDR2 SNEGSKA (reference sequence). This CDR3 has 13 residues. This chain's CDR3 is CSARPSGMETQYF.

The chain is built from TRBV20-1 and TRBJ2-2; as DNA is missing, the TRBD1 call by TCRdb cannot be tested. This CDR3 is built from 13 residues. Germline V CDR1 and CDR2: DFQATT, SNEGSKA (reference sequence). CDR3: CSGGTGGTGELFF.

The chain couples TRBV6-5 to TRBJ2-2; TCRdb selects TRBD2, and the lack of DNA leaves this call unchecked. The CDR3 loop spans 17 amino acids. Germline loops: CDR1 MNHEY, CDR2 SVGAGI. The CDR3: CASSYLVAGGQTGELFF.

The chain recombines TRBV6-1 with TRBJ1-5. Germline assignment: CDR1 MNHNS and CDR2 SASEGT. CDR3 length: 13 residues. CDR3 residues: CASRTDSNQPQHF.

J is TRBJ2-1 and V is TRBV7-6. Germline values: CDR1 SGHVS, CDR2 FNYEAQ. The CDR3 length is 17 residues. The CDR3 loop is CASSLNLEVLHVNEQFF. Full variable domain (rest looked up from reference TRBV7-6 and TRBJ2-1): GAGVSQSPRYKVTKRGQDVALRCDPISGHVSLYWYRQALGQGPEFLTYFNYEAQQDKSGLPNDRFSAERPEGSISTLTIQRTEQRDSAMYRCASSLNLEVLHVNEQFFGPGTRLTVL.

The gene calls are TRBV5-1 and TRBJ1-1. There are 14 residues in the CDR3. Germline V CDR1 and CDR2: SGHRS, YFSETQ. CDR3 sequence: CASSLVSMNTEAFF.

The chain recombines TRBV5-1 with TRBJ2-7; as DNA is missing, the TRBD1 call by TCRdb cannot be tested. The germline CDR1 and CDR2 sequences are SGHRS and YFSETQ. This CDR3 has 13 amino acids. CDR3 amino acids: CASSLGAGSEQYF.

The CDR3 loop reads CASSLVARSSTDTQYF. The J gene is TRBJ2-3, the V gene TRBV7-6. The germline V gene has CDR1 SGHVS and CDR2 FNYEAQ. The CDR3 is made up of 16 amino acids.

The chain links TRBV20-1 to TRBJ1-6; without DNA, the TCRdb call of TRBD1 cannot be checked. This CDR3 comprises 13 residues. The germline V gene encodes CDR1 DFQATT and CDR2 SNEGSKA (reference sequence). The CDR3 protein is CSAWDRENSPLHF.

This CDR3 reads CASSLAGETDRGNEQFF. The chain carries TRBV5-1 and TRBJ2-1; the D gene TCRdb calls, TRBD1, cannot be checked with no DNA. Germline V lookup: CDR1 SGHRS, CDR2 YFSETQ. The CDR3 covers 17 residues.

The V and J genes are TRBV11-2 and TRBJ2-7; TCRdb's assignment of TRBD2 cannot be checked, as there is no DNA. The CDR3 consists of 18 residues. Per germline, CDR1 SGHAT and CDR2 FQNNGV. The CDR3 sequence is CASSLDGTSVTLAYEQYF.

The gene calls are TRBV5-6 and TRBJ1-4; TCRdb's D call, TRBD1, is unchecked because there is no DNA. Germline loops: CDR1 SGHDT, CDR2 YYEEEE. The CDR3 extends over 15 amino acids. The CDR3 loop reads CASSSQGSTNEKLFF.

The rearrangement joins TRBV19 to TRBJ1-5; TCRdb designates TRBD1, a call that cannot be tested without DNA. Per germline, CDR1 LNHDA and CDR2 SQIVND (reference sequence). CDR3 length: 14 amino acids. CDR3 amino acids: CASTRDHYNQPQHF. Drawing the rest from reference TRBV19 and TRBJ1-5, the complete variable domain is DGGITQSPKYLFRKEGQNVTLSCEQNLNHDAMYWYRQDPGQGLRLIYYSQIVNDFQKGDIAEGYSVSREKKESFPLTVTSAQKNPTAFYLCASTRDHYNQPQHFGDGTRLSIL.

CDR3 sequence reads: CASSQSSGAYNEQFF. This rearrangement joins TRBV7-3 to TRBJ2-1; the TRBD2 assignment by TCRdb is unverifiable without DNA. The CDR3 runs 15 residues. Germline lookup yields CDR1 SGHTA and CDR2 FQGTGA.

This CDR3 reads CASNQATYEQYF. The chain combines TRBV25-1 with TRBJ2-7. CDR3 length: 12 residues. Germline V gives CDR1 MGHDK, CDR2 SYGVNS.

The chain carries TRBV7-2 and TRBJ2-7; lacking DNA, the TRBD2 call made by TCRdb goes unchecked. CDR3 length: 16 residues. Germline V gene lookup returns CDR1 SGHTA and CDR2 FQGNSA. The CDR3 sequence: CASSLVAAGDFYEQYF.

The chain links TRBV19 to TRBJ2-1; as DNA is missing, the TRBD2 call by TCRdb cannot be tested. The CDR3 sequence is 18 residues long. Per the germline V gene, CDR1 is LNHDA and CDR2 is SQIVND (reference sequence). CDR3 sequence: CASSIAGSSGSSYNEQFF. Supplemented by reference TRBV19 and TRBJ2-1, the full variable domain reads DGGITQSPKYLFRKEGQNVTLSCEQNLNHDAMYWYRQDPGQGLRLIYYSQIVNDFQKGDIAEGYSVSREKKESFPLTVTSAQKNPTAFYLCASSIAGSSGSSYNEQFFGPGTRLTVL.

V and J are TRBV27 and TRBJ2-5; TCRdb calls TRBD2, which cannot be checked without DNA. Germline CDR1 is MNHEY and CDR2 is SMNVEV (reference sequence). The CDR3 is 15 residues long. CDR3 region: CASSKLAGGQETQYF.

The rearrangement uses TRBV5-5 and TRBJ2-5; the TCRdb D gene call, TRBD2, has no DNA to confirm it. CDR3 length: 15 amino acids. In germline, CDR1 is SGHKS, CDR2 YYEKEE (reference sequence). The CDR3 protein is CASSLLGGAQETQYF. Complete variable domain (other parts from reference TRBV5-5 and TRBJ2-5): DAGVTQSPTHLIKTRGQQVTLRCSPISGHKSVSWYQQVLGQGPQFIFQYYEKEERGRGNFPDRFSARQFPNYSSELNVNALLLGDSALYLCASSLLGGAQETQYFGPGTRLLVL.

The J gene is TRBJ2-1, the V gene TRBV5-1; no DNA is available, so the TRBD2 call from TCRdb remains unchecked. The germline V gene has CDR1 SGHRS and CDR2 YFSETQ. The CDR3 extends over 15 amino acids. The CDR3 spells CASSLGKGLDNEQFF.

The rearrangement joins TRBV15 to TRBJ2-3; the D gene TCRdb calls, TRBD1, cannot be checked with no DNA. Germline V gene sequence: CDR1 LNHNV, CDR2 YYDKDF (reference sequence). The CDR3 runs to 16 residues. The CDR3 is CATSRDTTGGAYTQYF.

V is TRBV7-2 and J is TRBJ2-7; TCRdb lists TRBD2, though no DNA is available to test this call. Germline V gene data show CDR1 as SGHTA and CDR2 as FQGNSA. The CDR3 has 15 amino acids. The CDR3 region is CASSLMPSGMHEQYF. Supplemented by reference TRBV7-2 and TRBJ2-7, the full variable domain reads GAGVSQSPSNKVTEKGKDVELRCDPISGHTALYWYRQSLGQGLEFLIYFQGNSAPDKSGLPSDRFSAERTGGSVSTLTIQRTQQEDSAVYLCASSLMPSGMHEQYFGPGTRLTVT.